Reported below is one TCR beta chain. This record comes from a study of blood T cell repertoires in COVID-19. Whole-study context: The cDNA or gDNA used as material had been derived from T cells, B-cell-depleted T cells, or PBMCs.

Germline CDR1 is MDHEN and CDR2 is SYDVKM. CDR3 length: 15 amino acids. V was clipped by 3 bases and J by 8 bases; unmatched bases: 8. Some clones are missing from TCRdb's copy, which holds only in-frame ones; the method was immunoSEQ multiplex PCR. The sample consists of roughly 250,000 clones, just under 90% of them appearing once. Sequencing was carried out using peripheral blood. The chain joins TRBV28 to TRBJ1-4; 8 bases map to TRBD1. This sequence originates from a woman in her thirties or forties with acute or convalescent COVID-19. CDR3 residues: CASSLPGQGGEKLFF. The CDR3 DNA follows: TGTGCCAGCAGTTTGCCCGGACAGGGCGGAGAAAAACTGTTTTTT. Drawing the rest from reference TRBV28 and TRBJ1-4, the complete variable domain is DVKVTQSSRYLVKRTGEKVFLECVQDMDHENMFWYRQDPGLGLRLIYFSYDVKMKEKGDIPEGYSVSREKKERFSLILESASTNQTSMYLCASSLPGQGGEKLFFGSGTQLSVL.